This T cell receptor (beta chain) is from a study of shared clonotypes between healthy human individuals. The count of this clone is one. Sequenced by immunoSEQ multiplex PCR; TCRdb stores in-frame clones only, minus some. The repertoire holds fewer than 550,000 clones, with roughly 85% as singletons. With 9 bases clipped from V and 7 bases from J, the junction kept 11 bases outside the gene matches. The V gene's germline CDR1 is MDHEN and CDR2 SYDVKM. This CDR3 is built from 14 residues. Sequences were obtained from PBMCs. The TCR originated in a woman in her 40s in good health. Some clones in this sample may be carry-over from other donors' samples. The chain joins TRBV28 to TRBJ1-5, with 8 bases lining up with TRBD1. This chain's CDR3 is CASLPGQGEQPQHF. DNA of the CDR3: TGTGCCAGTCTTCCCGGACAGGGAGAACAGCCCCAGCATTTT.